This T cell receptor beta chain was found in a study of regulatory T cells in long-lasting Graves disease. Findings and limits, study-wide: Persistent disease was characterized by preferential usage of TRBV28, TRBJ1-2 and TRBJ2-5.

Notes on this clonotype: Its matching antigen is unknown. A read error is possible here, since a much larger clone lies one base away.

The length of the CDR3 is 13 residues. The germline CDR1 and CDR2 sequences are MDHEN and SYDVKM. Sample time point: persistent/refractory GD, antithyroid drugs over 5 years with positive TRAb. RNA isolated from PBMCs was used to make the TCR library. An endocrinology department located in Xi'an, China, was where the patients came from. Roughly 9 milliliters of peripheral blood were taken and placed in EDTA tubes. Library construction for TCR beta used iRepertoire HTBI primers and Arm-PCR of CDR3 regions. MiXCR, run by TCRdb on the multiplex PCR reads, gives a single entry per CDR3 protein. The table has fewer than 550,000 distinct CDR3 sequences, roughly a fifth seen once.

The receptor comes from a female donor with Graves disease. This rearrangement joins TRBV28 to TRBJ2-7, with D maybe TRBD2 (5 bases). Here the sequenced sample was peripheral blood mononuclear cells (PBMCs), taken when the disease was refractory, from a patient treated with antithyroid drugs. The CDR3 nucleotides read TGTGTCAGCAGTCCCCGGGAAACCTACGAGCAGTACTTC. It is translated as CVSSPRETYEQYF.